A single sample gave rise to the 8 T cell receptor beta chains below, sequenced in a study of radiation and T cells in renal cell carcinoma. The data were produced by immunoSEQ multiplex PCR, yet TCRdb's version contains in-frame clones alone and is incomplete. Found here are 70,000 or so clones, 82% of them singletons; the top ten hold approximately 6%. Time point here: blood 2 weeks post-SBRT. Regarding treatment: 15 Gy SBRT to primary tumor, nephrectomy 4 weeks later. This specimen consisted of blood, obtained from a patient whose treatment included radiotherapy and nephrectomy. The receptors derive from a man in his 60s with renal cell carcinoma.

V and J are TRBV23-1 and TRBJ2-1, with 11 bases that match TRBD1. TRBV23-1 is an open reading frame, and its role is uncertain. With 4 bases clipped from V and 7 bases from J, the junction kept 6 bases outside the gene matches. The CDR3 runs to 15 residues. The CDR3 is CASSRGTGGVNEQFF. For the CDR3, the DNA is TGCGCCAGCAGTCGGGGGACAGGGGGAGTAAATGAGCAGTTCTTC.

V usage is TRBV2 and J usage is TRBJ2-5, with TRBD2 identical over 13 bases. The V and J ends lost 3 bases and 0 bases, in that order; junction bases with no gene match: 4. CDR3 length equals 17 residues. Germline V gene sequence: CDR1 SNHLY, CDR2 FYNNEI. The CDR3 loop is CASSDGTSGENQETQYF. The CDR3 nucleotides read TGTGCCAGCAGTGATGGGACTAGCGGGGAGAACCAAGAGACCCAGTACTTC.

The chain is built from TRBV28 and TRBJ2-7; D is perhaps TRBD2 (6 bases). With 7 bases removed from V and 3 bases from J, the gap between germline ends came to 22 bases. Germline V gives CDR1 MDHEN, CDR2 SYDVKM. This CDR3 contains 16 residues. The CDR3 protein is CASIGGAYLSIYEQYF. CDR3 nucleotides: TGTGCCAGCATCGGAGGGGCGTATCTGTCTATCTACGAGCAGTACTTC.

This clone was seen repeatedly, ten times or more. The rearrangement uses TRBV28 and TRBJ1-1; TRBD1 might be the D (6 bases). Per germline, CDR1 MDHEN and CDR2 SYDVKM. This CDR3 contains 14 residues. The V and J ends lost 6 bases and 3 bases respectively, with 14 bases between them. CDR3 region: CASSLRRGHTEAFF. Here the CDR3 DNA reads TGTGCCAGCAGCCTTCGTCGGGGGCACACTGAAGCTTTCTTT.

This chain joins TRBV5-6 and TRBJ2-1; no reliable D call. The CDR3 runs to 13 residues. Between the trimmed V and J ends, which lost 3 bases and 7 bases, there was a span of 11 bases. Germline V lookup: CDR1 SGHDT, CDR2 YYEEEE. The CDR3 DNA sequence: TGTGCCAGCAGCTATAATAGGCGGAATGAGCAGTTCTTC. Its translation: CASSYNRRNEQFF.

The rearrangement joins TRBV14 to TRBJ2-7; TRBD2 agrees at 7 bases. V lost 4 bases to trimming and J lost 3 bases; unmatched junction nucleotides: 6. Germline-derived CDR1 and CDR2 are SGHDN and FVKESK. This CDR3 has 14 amino acids. CDR3 DNA sequence: TGTGCCAGCAGCCCTAGCGGCAGGGACTACGAGCAGTACTTC. It encodes CASSPSGRDYEQYF. The full variable domain, rest sourced from reference TRBV14 and TRBJ2-7, is EAGVTQFPSHSVIEKGQTVTLRCDPISGHDNLYWYRRVMGKEIKFLLHFVKESKQDESGMPNNRFLAERTGGTYSTLKVQPAELEDSGVYFCASSPSGRDYEQYFGPGTRLTVT.

V gene TRBV5-1 combines with J gene TRBJ2-7; 9 nucleotides line up with TRBD1. This CDR3 has 15 residues. Germline values: CDR1 SGHRS, CDR2 YFSETQ. Trimming at V came to 0 bases and at J to 3 bases, leaving 4 bases not matched to a gene. CDR3 protein: CASSLDGTGIYEQYF. For the CDR3, the DNA is TGCGCCAGCAGCTTGGATGGGACAGGGATCTACGAGCAGTACTTC.

The V call is TRBV15, the J call TRBJ1-5, with TRBD1 matching over 7 bases. CDR3 length equals 16 residues. Per germline, CDR1 LNHNV and CDR2 YYDKDF (reference sequence). V lost 3 bases and J lost 3; bases outside the gene matches: 8. The CDR3: CATSSARTGANQPQHF. The CDR3, as DNA: TGTGCCACCAGCAGTGCCCGCACAGGGGCCAATCAGCCCCAGCATTTT.